These T cell receptor beta chains were read from a single sample in a study of OX40 agonist ivuxolimab in advanced cancers. Profiling relied on immunoSEQ multiplex PCR, and the TCRdb table lists in-frame clones only, not all of them. Of tens of thousands of clones in the sample, about 93% are singletons; the top ten hold about 0.42%. This material consisted of CD4+ or CD8+ T cells sorted from blood, taken in a trial of the OX40 agonist ivuxolimab. The origin of the receptors is an adult with an advanced solid tumor such as melanoma, head and neck, liver or kidney cancer. The CDR3 runs from the conserved cysteine through the conserved F or W. D genes are given only for firm matches. The size field is filled for only some rows; it gives once, few, many or a size class.

clone size: .; J gene: TRBJ1-2; V gene: TRBV28; D gene: TRBD1; CDR3 protein: CASSTGGANYGYTF; CDR3 DNA: TGTGCCAGCAGTACAGGGGGCGCTAATTATGGCTACACCTTC
clone size: .; J gene: TRBJ2-3; V gene: TRBV7-2; D gene: TRBD2; CDR3 protein: CASSSRLAGGRTDTQYF; CDR3 DNA: TGTGCCAGCAGCTCCCGACTAGCGGGAGGGAGGACAGATACGCAGTATTTT
clone size: .; J gene: TRBJ2-3; V gene: TRBV19; D gene: .; CDR3 protein: CASSPRLLGTDTQYF; CDR3 DNA: TGTGCCAGTAGCCCTAGGCTCCTTGGCACAGATACGCAGTATTTT
clone size: .; J gene: TRBJ1-5; V gene: TRBV5-1; D gene: .; CDR3 protein: CASSTDQPQHF; CDR3 DNA: TGCGCCAGCAGTACTGATCAGCCCCAGCATTTT
clone size: .; J gene: TRBJ1-2; V gene: TRBV7-9; D gene: TRBD1; CDR3 protein: CASSSNQGADYGYTF; CDR3 DNA: TGTGCCAGCAGCTCCAATCAGGGGGCGGATTATGGCTACACCTTC
clone size: .; J gene: TRBJ2-7; V gene: TRBV14; D gene: .; CDR3 protein: CASRATSGSYEQYF; CDR3 DNA: TGTGCCAGCAGGGCGACATCGGGATCCTACGAGCAGTACTTC
clone size: .; J gene: TRBJ1-2; V gene: TRBV19; D gene: TRBD1; CDR3 protein: CASSTQPGQGAPNYGYTF; CDR3 DNA: TGTGCCAGTAGTACACAACCGGGACAGGGCGCACCTAACTATGGCTACACCTTC
clone size: .; J gene: TRBJ2-1; V gene: TRBV5-1; D gene: TRBD2; CDR3 protein: CASSLAGEGNEQFF; CDR3 DNA: TGCGCCAGCAGCTTAGCGGGAGAGGGCAATGAGCAGTTCTTC
clone size: .; J gene: TRBJ1-1; V gene: TRBV10-3; D gene: .; CDR3 protein: CAISFDRNTEAFF; CDR3 DNA: TGTGCCATCAGTTTCGACAGGAACACTGAAGCTTTCTTT
clone size: .; J gene: TRBJ1-2; V gene: TRBV7-9; D gene: TRBD1; CDR3 protein: CASSLEGQGGGYTF; CDR3 DNA: TGTGCCAGCAGCTTAGAGGGACAGGGTGGTGGCTACACCTTC
clone size: once; J gene: TRBJ2-7; V gene: TRBV14; D gene: TRBD2; CDR3 protein: CASSQGFIAGYYEQYF; CDR3 DNA: TGTGCCAGCAGCCAAGGGTTTATAGCGGGGTATTACGAGCAGTACTTC
clone size: .; J gene: TRBJ1-4; V gene: TRBV9; D gene: .; CDR3 protein: CASSLTATNEKLFF; CDR3 DNA: TGTGCCAGCAGCCTTACTGCAACTAATGAAAAACTGTTTTTT
clone size: .; J gene: TRBJ2-7; V gene: TRBV7-6; D gene: .; CDR3 protein: CASSLGQDGTYEQYF; CDR3 DNA: TGTGCCAGCAGCTTAGGTCAGGACGGGACCTACGAGCAGTACTTC
clone size: .; J gene: TRBJ1-2; V gene: TRBV28; D gene: TRBD1; CDR3 protein: CASSLDRGLYGYTF; CDR3 DNA: TGTGCCAGCAGTCTCGACAGGGGGCTCTATGGCTACACCTTC
clone size: .; J gene: TRBJ1-6; V gene: TRBV27; D gene: TRBD1; CDR3 protein: CASSFLPQTGGAYNSPLHF; CDR3 DNA: TGTGCCAGCAGTTTCTTGCCCCAGACAGGGGGCGCGTATAATTCACCCCTCCACTTT
clone size: once; J gene: TRBJ2-1; V gene: TRBV11-2; D gene: .; CDR3 protein: CASSWGWRGGRSSYNEQFF; CDR3 DNA: TGTGCCAGCAGCTGGGGATGGAGAGGCGGGCGAAGCTCCTACAATGAGCAGTTCTTC
clone size: .; J gene: TRBJ2-7; V gene: TRBV10-2; D gene: .; CDR3 protein: CASSEGHEQYF; CDR3 DNA: TGCGCCAGCAGTGAGGGCCACGAGCAGTACTTC
clone size: .; J gene: TRBJ2-2; V gene: TRBV7-2; D gene: .; CDR3 protein: CASSSSPGLGGELFF; CDR3 DNA: TGTGCCAGCAGTTCATCTCCGGGGCTCGGGGGGGAGCTGTTTTTT
clone size: .; J gene: TRBJ2-5; V gene: TRBV27; D gene: TRBD2; CDR3 protein: CASSFQAGNSETQYF; CDR3 DNA: TGTGCCAGCAGTTTTCAAGCGGGAAATTCGGAGACCCAGTACTTC
clone size: .; J gene: TRBJ2-1; V gene: TRBV10-1; D gene: .; CDR3 protein: CASSASLPVNEQFF; CDR3 DNA: TGCGCCAGCAGTGCCTCCCTCCCAGTAAATGAGCAGTTCTTC
clone size: .; J gene: TRBJ1-4; V gene: TRBV5-1; D gene: TRBD1; CDR3 protein: CASSGAGTGREKLFF; CDR3 DNA: TGCGCCAGCAGCGGAGCCGGGACAGGGCGCGAAAAACTGTTTTTT
clone size: .; J gene: TRBJ1-1; V gene: TRBV5-1; D gene: .; CDR3 protein: CASSPDGGDPNTEAFF; CDR3 DNA: TGCGCCAGCAGCCCCGACGGGGGGGATCCGAACACTGAAGCTTTCTTT
clone size: .; J gene: TRBJ2-7; V gene: TRBV23-1; D gene: TRBD1; CDR3 protein: CASSHSKQGTYEQYF; CDR3 DNA: TGCGCCAGCAGTCATAGTAAACAGGGGACCTACGAGCAGTACTTC
clone size: few; J gene: TRBJ2-7; V gene: TRBV5-4; D gene: .; CDR3 protein: CASSLYQGYEQYF; CDR3 DNA: TGTGCCAGCAGCTTGTATCAGGGGTACGAGCAGTACTTC